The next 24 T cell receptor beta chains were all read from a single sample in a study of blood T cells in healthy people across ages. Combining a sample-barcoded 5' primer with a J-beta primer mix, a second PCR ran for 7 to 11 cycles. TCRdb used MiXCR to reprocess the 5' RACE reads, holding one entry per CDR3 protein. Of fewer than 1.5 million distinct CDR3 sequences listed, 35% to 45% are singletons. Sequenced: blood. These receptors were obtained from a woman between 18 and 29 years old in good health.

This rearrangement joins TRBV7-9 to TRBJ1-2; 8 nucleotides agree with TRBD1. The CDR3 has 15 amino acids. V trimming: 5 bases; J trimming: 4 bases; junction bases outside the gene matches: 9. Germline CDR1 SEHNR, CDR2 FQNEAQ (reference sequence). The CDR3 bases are TGTGCCAGCAGCCAAAGCGCGACAGGGGCCTATGGCTACACCTTC. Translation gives CASSQSATGAYGYTF.

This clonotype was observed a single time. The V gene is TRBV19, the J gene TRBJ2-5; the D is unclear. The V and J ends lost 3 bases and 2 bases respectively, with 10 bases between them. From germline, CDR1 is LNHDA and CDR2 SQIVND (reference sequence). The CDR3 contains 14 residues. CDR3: CASSIGQPQETQYF. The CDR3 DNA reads TGTGCCAGTAGTATCGGGCAGCCTCAAGAGACCCAGTACTTC.

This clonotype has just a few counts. The CDR3 reads CASSPDGGTDTQYF. CDR3 coding DNA: TGTGCCAGCAGCCCCGATGGGGGCACAGATACGCAGTATTTT. The chain has TRBV7-3 and TRBJ2-3; D is uncertain. V lost 5 bases, J lost 1 base, and 10 bases lay in between. CDR1 is SGHTA and CDR2 is FQGTGA in the germline V gene. CDR3 size: 14 residues.

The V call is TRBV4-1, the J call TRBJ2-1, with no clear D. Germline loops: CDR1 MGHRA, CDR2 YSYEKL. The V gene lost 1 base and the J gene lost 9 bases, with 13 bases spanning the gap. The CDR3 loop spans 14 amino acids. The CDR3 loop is CASSQGERLGEQFF. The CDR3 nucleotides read TGCGCCAGCAGCCAAGGAGAACGGTTAGGTGAGCAGTTCTTC.

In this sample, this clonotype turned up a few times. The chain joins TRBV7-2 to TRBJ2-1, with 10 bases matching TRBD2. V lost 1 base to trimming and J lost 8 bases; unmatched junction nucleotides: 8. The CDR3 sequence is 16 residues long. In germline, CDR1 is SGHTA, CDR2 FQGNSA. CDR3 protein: CASSLGVASGSHEQFF. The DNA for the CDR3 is TGTGCCAGCAGCTTAGGCGTCGCTAGCGGGAGCCATGAGCAGTTCTTC.

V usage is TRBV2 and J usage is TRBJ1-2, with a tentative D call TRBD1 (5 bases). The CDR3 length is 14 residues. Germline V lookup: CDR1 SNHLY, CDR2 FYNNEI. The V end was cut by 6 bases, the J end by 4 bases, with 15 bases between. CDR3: CASSLRGPSYGYTF. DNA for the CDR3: TGTGCCAGCAGCCTAAGGGGCCCTAGCTATGGCTACACCTTC. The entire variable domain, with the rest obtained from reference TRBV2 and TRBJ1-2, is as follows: EPEVTQTPSHQVTQMGQEVILRCVPISNHLYFYWYRQILGQKVEFLVSFYNNEISEKSEIFDDQFSVERPDGSNFTLKIRSTKLEDSAMYFCASSLRGPSYGYTFGSGTRLTVV.

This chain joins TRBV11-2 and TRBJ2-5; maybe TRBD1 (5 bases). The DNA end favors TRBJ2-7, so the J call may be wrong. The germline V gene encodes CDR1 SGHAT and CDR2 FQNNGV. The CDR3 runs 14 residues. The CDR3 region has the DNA TGTGCCAGCATCGCCGACAGTCTTTCCGCCGAGCAGTACTTC. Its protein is CASIADSLSAEQYF.

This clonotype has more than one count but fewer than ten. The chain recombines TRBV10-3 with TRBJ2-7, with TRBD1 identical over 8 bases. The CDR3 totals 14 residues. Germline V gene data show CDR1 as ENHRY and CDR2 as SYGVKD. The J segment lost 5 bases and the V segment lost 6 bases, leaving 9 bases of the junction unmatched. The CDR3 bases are TGTGCCATCAGCAAAAGACAGGGGACAGACGAGCAGTACTTC. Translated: CAISKRQGTDEQYF.

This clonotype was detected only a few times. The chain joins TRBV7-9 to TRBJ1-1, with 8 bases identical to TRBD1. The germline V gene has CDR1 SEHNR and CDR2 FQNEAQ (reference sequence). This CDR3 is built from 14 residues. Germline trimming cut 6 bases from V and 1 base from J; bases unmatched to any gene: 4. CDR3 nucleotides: TGTGCCAGCAGGACCGGGACAGGGAACACTGAAGCTTTCTTT. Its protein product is CASRTGTGNTEAFF. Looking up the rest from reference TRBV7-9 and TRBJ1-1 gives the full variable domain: DTGVSQNPRHKITKRGQNVTFRCDPISEHNRLYWYRQTLGQGPEFLTYFQNEAQLEKSRLLSDRFSAERPKGSFSTLEIQRTEQGDSAMYLCASRTGTGNTEAFFGQGTRLTVV.

The CDR3 nucleotides are TGTGCCAGCAGCCGAACGGGAGGGCCAGGACAAGAGACTCAGTACTTC. It specifies CASSRTGGPGQETQYF. V gene TRBV4-2 combines with J gene TRBJ2-7, with TRBD2 matching 8 bases. J was trimmed by 10 bases and V by 4 bases; bases with no gene match: 18. CDR1 LGHNA and CDR2 YNFKEQ come from the germline V gene. The CDR3 spans 16 residues.

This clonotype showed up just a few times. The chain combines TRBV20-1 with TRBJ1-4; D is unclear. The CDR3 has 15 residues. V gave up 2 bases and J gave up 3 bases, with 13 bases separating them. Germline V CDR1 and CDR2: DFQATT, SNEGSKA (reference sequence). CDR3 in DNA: TGCAGTGCTAGACCCGCGGGATATTCTAATGAAAAACTGTTTTTT. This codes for CSARPAGYSNEKLFF.

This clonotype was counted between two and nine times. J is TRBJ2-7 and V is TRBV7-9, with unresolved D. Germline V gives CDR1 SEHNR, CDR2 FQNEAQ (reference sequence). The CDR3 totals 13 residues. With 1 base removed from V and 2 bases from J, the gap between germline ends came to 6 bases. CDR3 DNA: TGTGCCAGCAGCTTAGATACAGCCTACGAGCAGTACTTC. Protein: CASSLDTAYEQYF.

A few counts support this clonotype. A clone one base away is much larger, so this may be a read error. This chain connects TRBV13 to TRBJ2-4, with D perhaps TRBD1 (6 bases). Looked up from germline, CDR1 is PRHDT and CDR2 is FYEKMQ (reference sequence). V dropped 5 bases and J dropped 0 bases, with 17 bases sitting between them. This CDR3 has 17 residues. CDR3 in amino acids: CASSGQPVRGAKNIQYF. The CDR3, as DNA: TGTGCCAGCAGCGGACAGCCAGTCAGGGGAGCCAAAAACATTCAGTACTTC.

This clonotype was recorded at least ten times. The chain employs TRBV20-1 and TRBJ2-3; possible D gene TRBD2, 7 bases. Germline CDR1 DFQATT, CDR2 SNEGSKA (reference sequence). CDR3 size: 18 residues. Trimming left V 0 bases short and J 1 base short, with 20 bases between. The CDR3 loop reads CSARDGGGAGSGTDTQYF. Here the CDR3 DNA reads TGCAGTGCTAGAGATGGAGGGGGAGCGGGGAGTGGCACAGATACGCAGTATTTT.

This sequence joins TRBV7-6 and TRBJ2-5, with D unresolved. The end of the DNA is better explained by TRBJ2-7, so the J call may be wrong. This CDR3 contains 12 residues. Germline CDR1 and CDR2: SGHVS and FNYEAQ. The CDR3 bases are TGTGCCAGCAGCACGAGGACCTACGAGCAGTACTTC. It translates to CASSTRTYEQYF.

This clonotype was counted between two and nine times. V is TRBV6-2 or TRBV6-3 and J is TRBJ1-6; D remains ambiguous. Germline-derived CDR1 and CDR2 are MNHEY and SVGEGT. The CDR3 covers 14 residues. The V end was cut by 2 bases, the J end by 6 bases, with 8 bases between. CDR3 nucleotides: TGTGCCAGCAGTTACGAACAGCGTAATTCACCCCTCCACTTT. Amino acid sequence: CASSYEQRNSPLHF.

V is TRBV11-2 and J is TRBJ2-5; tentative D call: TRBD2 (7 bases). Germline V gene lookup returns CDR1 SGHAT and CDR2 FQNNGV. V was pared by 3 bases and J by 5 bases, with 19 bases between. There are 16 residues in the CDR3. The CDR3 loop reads CASSLGTTLGRETQYF. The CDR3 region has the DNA TGTGCCAGCAGCTTGGGGACAACCCTCGGGAGGGAGACCCAGTACTTC.

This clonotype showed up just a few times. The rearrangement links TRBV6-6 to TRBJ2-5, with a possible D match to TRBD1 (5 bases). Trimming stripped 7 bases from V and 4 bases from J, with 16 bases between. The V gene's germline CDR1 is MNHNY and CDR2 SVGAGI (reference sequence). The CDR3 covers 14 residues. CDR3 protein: CASTTDRARETQYF. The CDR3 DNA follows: TGTGCCAGCACTACTGACAGAGCACGAGAGACCCAGTACTTC.

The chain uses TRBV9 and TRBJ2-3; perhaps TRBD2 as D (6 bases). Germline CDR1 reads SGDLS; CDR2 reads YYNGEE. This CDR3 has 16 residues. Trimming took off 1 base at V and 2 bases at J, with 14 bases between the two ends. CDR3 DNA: TGTGCCAGCAGCGTACCTAGCGAGGGATTCACAGATACGCAGTATTTT. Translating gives CASSVPSEGFTDTQYF.

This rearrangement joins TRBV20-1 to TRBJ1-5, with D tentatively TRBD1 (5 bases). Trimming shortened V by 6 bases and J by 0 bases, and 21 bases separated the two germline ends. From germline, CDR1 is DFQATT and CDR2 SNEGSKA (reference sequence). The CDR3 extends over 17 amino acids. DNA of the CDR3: TGCAGTGCAAGGGTTGGGGGGGGGGGTGATAGCAATCAGCCCCAGCATTTT. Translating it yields CSARVGGGGDSNQPQHF.

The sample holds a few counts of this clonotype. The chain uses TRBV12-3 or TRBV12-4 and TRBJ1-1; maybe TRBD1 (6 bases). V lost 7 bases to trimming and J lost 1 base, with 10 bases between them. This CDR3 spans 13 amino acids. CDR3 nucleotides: TGTGCCAGCACCCAGGGGACGAACACTGAAGCTTTCTTT. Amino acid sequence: CASTQGTNTEAFF.

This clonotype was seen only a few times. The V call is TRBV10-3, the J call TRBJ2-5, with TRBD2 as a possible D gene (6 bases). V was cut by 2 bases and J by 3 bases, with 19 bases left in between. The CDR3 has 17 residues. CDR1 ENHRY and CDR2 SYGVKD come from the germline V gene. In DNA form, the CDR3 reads TGTGCCATCAGTGAGAGGGCTAGCGATAGGCAAAAAGAGACCCAGTACTTC. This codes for CAISERASDRQKETQYF.

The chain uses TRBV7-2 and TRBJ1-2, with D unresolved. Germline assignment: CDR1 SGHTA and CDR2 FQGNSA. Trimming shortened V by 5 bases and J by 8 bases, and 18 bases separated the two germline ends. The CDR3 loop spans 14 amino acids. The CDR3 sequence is CASSPTTGFGGYTF. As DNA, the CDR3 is TGTGCCAGCAGCCCTACAACGGGTTTTGGAGGCTACACCTTC. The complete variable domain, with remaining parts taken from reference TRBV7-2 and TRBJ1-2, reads GAGVSQSPSNKVTEKGKDVELRCDPISGHTALYWYRQSLGQGLEFLIYFQGNSAPDKSGLPSDRFSAERTGGSVSTLTIQRTQQEDSAVYLCASSPTTGFGGYTFGSGTRLTVV.

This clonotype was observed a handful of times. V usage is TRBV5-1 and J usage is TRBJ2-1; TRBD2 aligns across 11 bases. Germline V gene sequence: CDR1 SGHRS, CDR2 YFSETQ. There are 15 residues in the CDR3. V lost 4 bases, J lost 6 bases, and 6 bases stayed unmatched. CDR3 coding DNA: TGCGCCAGCAGCCCACTAGCGGGAGTTCTCAATGAGCAGTTCTTC. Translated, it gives CASSPLAGVLNEQFF.